Listed below are T cell receptor beta chains from one sample, sequenced in a study of cytotoxic CD8 clonotypes in ibrutinib-treated CLL. Profiling relied on immunoSEQ multiplex PCR, and the TCRdb table lists in-frame clones only, not all of them. The table includes tens of thousands of clones, over 65% detected once. The specimen was PBMCs, collected after 24 months of ibrutinib treatment. These receptors originate from a human donor with chronic lymphocytic leukemia. Each CDR3 is given with its conserved first and last residue. D genes are given only for firm matches. Clone size is given for some rows only: seen once, a few or many times, or a class if the clone is expanded.

j_call | clone_size | v_call | d_call | cdr3_aa | cdr3_nt
TRBJ2-7 | . | TRBV6-6 | . | CASSLGVEYEQYF | TGTGCCAGCAGCCTTGGGGTCGAGTACGAGCAGTACTTC
TRBJ1-2 | few | TRBV7-9 | . | CASSLGQEGGYTF | TGTGCCAGCAGCTTAGGACAAGAGGGTGGCTACACCTTC
TRBJ2-1 | once | TRBV5-1 | TRBD2 | CASSGAQRERNEQFF | TGCGCCAGCAGCGGAGCACAGCGGGAGCGTAATGAGCAGTTCTTC
TRBJ2-1 | . | TRBV15 | . | CATSKTISYNEQFF | TGTGCCACCAGCAAAACGATCTCCTACAATGAGCAGTTCTTC
TRBJ2-1 | . | TRBV7-2 | . | CASSLKGEQFF | TGTGCCAGCAGCTTAAAGGGTGAGCAGTTCTTC
TRBJ2-1 | . | TRBV9 | TRBD2 | CASSVDPQRGYNEQFF | TGTGCCAGCAGCGTAGATCCCCAGCGGGGGTACAATGAGCAGTTCTTC
TRBJ2-7 | . | TRBV7-2 | TRBD1 | CASSPRTGAYEQYF | TGTGCCAGCAGCCCCCGGACAGGGGCCTACGAGCAGTACTTC
TRBJ2-2 | few | TRBV4-1 | . | CASSQVGRGELFF | TGCGCCAGCAGCCAAGTCGGGCGCGGGGAGCTGTTTTTT
TRBJ2-2 | . | TRBV11-2 | TRBD2 | CASSFGGGTGELFF | TGTGCCAGCAGCTTCGGGGGGGGCACCGGGGAGCTGTTTTTT
TRBJ1-2 | . | TRBV7-9 | . | CASSSSRYGYTF | TGTGCCAGCAGCTCTAGCCGTTATGGCTACACCTTC
TRBJ2-7 | . | TRBV5-6 | . | CASSFPTGGEQYF | TGTGCCAGCAGCTTTCCGACAGGAGGCGAGCAGTACTTC
TRBJ2-1 | once | TRBV10-3 | TRBD2 | CAMTSGSYNEQFF | TGTGCCATGACTAGCGGGTCCTACAATGAGCAGTTCTTC
TRBJ2-7 | . | TRBV5-1 | . | CASSPTDRMRVYF | TGCGCCAGCAGCCCGACGGACCGGATGCGGGTGTACTTC
TRBJ2-1 | . | TRBV2 | TRBD2 | CASGGGRGYNEQFF | TGTGCCAGCGGTGGGGGGAGGGGATACAATGAGCAGTTCTTC
TRBJ2-7 | . | TRBV19 | TRBD1 | CASSIGTGSYEQYF | TGTGCCAGTAGTATTGGGACAGGTTCCTACGAGCAGTACTTC
TRBJ1-2 | medium-sized | TRBV19 | . | CASTVQGRHGYTF | TGTGCCAGTACTGTCCAGGGTCGTCATGGCTACACCTTC
TRBJ1-3 | . | TRBV6-5 | . | CASRIDRTGNTIYF | TGTGCCAGCAGAATAGACAGAACTGGAAACACCATATATTTT
TRBJ2-1 | . | TRBV18 | TRBD2 | CASSPLAGGSYNEQFF | TGTGCCAGCTCACCCCTAGCGGGAGGCTCCTACAATGAGCAGTTCTTC
TRBJ2-5 | . | TRBV11-2 | . | CASSRDNQETQYF | TGTGCCAGCAGCCGGGACAACCAAGAGACCCAGTACTTC
TRBJ1-5 | once | TRBV6-1 | TRBD1 | CASRGTGFNQPQHF | TGTGCCAGCAGAGGGACAGGGTTTAATCAGCCCCAGCATTTT
TRBJ2-5 | once | TRBV11-2 | TRBD2 | CASSLWLAGGGETQYF | TGTGCCAGCAGCTTATGGCTAGCGGGAGGTGGGGAGACCCAGTACTTC
TRBJ2-7 | . | TRBV29-1 | TRBD2 | CSVGSGRSYEQYF | TGCAGCGTTGGTAGCGGGAGGTCCTACGAGCAGTACTTC
TRBJ2-1 | . | TRBV4-1 | TRBD2 | CASSQEFRTSGIYNEQFF | TGCGCCAGCAGCCAAGAATTCCGAACTAGCGGGATCTACAATGAGCAGTTCTTC
TRBJ1-2 | . | TRBV27 | TRBD1 | CASSRGDRYGYTF | TGTGCCAGCTCCCGCGGGGACAGATATGGCTACACCTTC
TRBJ2-5 | . | TRBV5-1 | TRBD2 | CASSSDGRARETQYF | TGCGCCAGCAGCTCGGACGGGAGGGCCCGGGAGACCCAGTACTTC
TRBJ2-7 | . | TRBV18 | . | CASSPAHPSYEQYF | TGTGCCAGCTCACCGGCGCACCCCTCCTACGAGCAGTACTTC
TRBJ2-5 | few | TRBV7-2 | . | CASSLVDRSQETQYF | TGTGCCAGCAGCTTAGTTGACAGGTCACAAGAGACCCAGTACTTC
TRBJ2-5 | . | TRBV5-1 | . | CASTQEITGLETQYF | TGCGCCAGCACCCAGGAAATAACAGGGCTAGAGACCCAGTACTTC
TRBJ2-7 | . | TRBV10-3 | TRBD2 | CAIRTSGSSYEQYF | TGTGCCATCAGGACTAGCGGGAGCTCCTACGAGCAGTACTTC
TRBJ1-2 | . | TRBV7-2 | . | CASSSYTPTNSGYTF | TGTGCCAGCAGCTCCTACACCCCGACCAACAGTGGCTACACCTTC
TRBJ2-7 | . | TRBV10-3 | . | CAISGRDSSYEQYF | TGTGCCATCAGTGGCCGGGACTCCTCCTACGAGCAGTACTTC
TRBJ2-5 | . | TRBV2 | . | CASRPDTTAQYF | TGTGCCAGCAGGCCGGACACAACCGCCCAGTACTTC
TRBJ1-1 | . | TRBV2 | . | CASTPLRTEAFF | TGTGCCAGCACGCCCCTGAGGACTGAAGCTTTCTTT
TRBJ2-1 | few | TRBV19 | . | CASSFIPGGEQFF | TGTGCCAGTAGTTTCATCCCTGGAGGTGAGCAGTTCTTC
TRBJ2-7 | few | TRBV18 | . | CASSEGTSYEQYF | TGTGCCAGCTCAGAGGGTACCTCCTACGAGCAGTACTTC
TRBJ1-4 | . | TRBV5-4 | . | CASSRTGRSTTNEKLFF | TGTGCCAGCAGCCGGACGGGGAGAAGTACAACTAATGAAAAACTGTTTTTT
TRBJ1-2 | . | TRBV30 | . | CAWSVGRSYGYTF | TGTGCCTGGAGTGTTGGGCGGTCCTATGGCTACACCTTC
TRBJ2-7 | . | TRBV29-1 | . | CSVEDWEGTNSYEQYF | TGCAGCGTTGAAGATTGGGAGGGGACAAACTCCTACGAGCAGTACTTC
TRBJ1-1 | . | TRBV11-2 | . | CASSRDSEAFF | TGTGCCAGCAGCCGGGATTCTGAAGCTTTCTTT
TRBJ1-2 | . | TRBV19 | TRBD1 | CASSIGWQGGNYGYTF | TGTGCCAGTAGTATAGGATGGCAGGGGGGGAACTATGGCTACACCTTC
TRBJ1-3 | . | TRBV19 | . | CASSIRSSGNTIYF | TGTGCCAGTAGTATCCGGAGCTCTGGAAACACCATATATTTT
TRBJ1-2 | . | TRBV29-1 | . | CSVVPGDLGGYTF | TGCAGCGTTGTCCCAGGCGACTTAGGTGGCTACACCTTC
TRBJ2-7 | . | TRBV4-3 | TRBD1 | CASSQDRTGVIEQYF | TGCGCCAGCAGCCAAGATAGGACAGGGGTGATCGAGCAGTACTTC
TRBJ2-5 | . | TRBV7-2 | TRBD2 | CASSFQAGGGETQYF | TGTGCCAGCAGCTTCCAGGCGGGAGGGGGAGAGACCCAGTACTTC
TRBJ2-3 | . | TRBV7-2 | TRBD2 | CASSLRRPAGVSTDTQYF | TGTGCCAGCAGCCTACGTAGGCCAGCGGGAGTAAGCACAGATACGCAGTATTTT